The TCR beta chain under discussion was sequenced for a study of cytomegalovirus exposure and HLA in healthy donors. Study in general: Early release data held about 85 million unique TCRs from HLA-typed donors.

Overall study results and limits: Links to common viral pathogens appeared, in a later analysis, for several of the most significant clusters.

Primers included in the PCR were 60 Vbeta and 13 Jbeta primers. In the source study's methods: As a later analysis found, there were approximately 80 million unique TCR beta chains, of which some 10 million were shared. Generated by immunoSEQ multiplex PCR, the TCRdb table keeps only in-frame clones and is missing some. The V and J calls and clone size are taken from that table; D and trimming were inferred from the DNA. The data show approximately 140,000 clones, over 65% seen once. This CDR3 region has 16 residues. Trimming shortened V by 1 base and J by 6 bases, and 18 bases separated the two germline ends. Germline V lookup: CDR1 MNHEY, CDR2 SMNVEV (reference sequence). Comments on this clone: What it recognizes is unknown.

The TCR comes from a male donor in good health and CMV-seronegative. The rearrangement uses TRBV27 and TRBJ1-1; D is undetermined. The specimen sequenced was PBMCs. The DNA of the CDR3 is TGTGCCAGCAGTTTATATGGAGGAGCGGTTGGGCCTGAAGCTTTCTTT. Translation: CASSLYGGAVGPEAFF.